This TCR beta chain was obtained from a study of shared clonotypes between healthy human individuals. TCRdb's table, derived via immunoSEQ multiplex PCR, lists solely in-frame clones and lacks some. The profile shows about 2.4 million clones, around 94% of them singletons. V lost 2 bases and J lost 2, with 4 bases in between. Germline loops: CDR1 MDHEN, CDR2 SYDVKM. CDR3 length: 12 residues. With regard to this clone: The same CDR3 can be traced to other DNA sequences in this sample.

The sequence was obtained from a man between 18 and 35 years old in good health. Sequences were obtained from naive CD4+ T cells sorted from blood. Subset specified: CD45RA+ positively selected. The rearrangement uses TRBV28 and TRBJ2-7, with unresolved D. In DNA, the CDR3 is TGTGCCAGCAGTTTAGAGGCCTACGAGCAGTACTTC. Translated, it gives CASSLEAYEQYF.